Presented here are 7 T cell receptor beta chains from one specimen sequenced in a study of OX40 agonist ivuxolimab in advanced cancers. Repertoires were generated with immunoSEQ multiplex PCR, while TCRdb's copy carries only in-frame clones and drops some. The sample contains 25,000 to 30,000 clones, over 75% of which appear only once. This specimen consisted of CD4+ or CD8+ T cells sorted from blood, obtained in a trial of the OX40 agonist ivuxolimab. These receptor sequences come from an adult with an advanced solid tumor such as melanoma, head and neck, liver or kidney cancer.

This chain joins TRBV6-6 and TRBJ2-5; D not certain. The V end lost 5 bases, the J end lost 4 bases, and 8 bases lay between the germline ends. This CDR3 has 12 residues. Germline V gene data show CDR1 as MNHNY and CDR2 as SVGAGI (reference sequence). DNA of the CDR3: TGTGCCAGCAGTCAAGACACAGAGACCCAGTACTTC. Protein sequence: CASSQDTETQYF.

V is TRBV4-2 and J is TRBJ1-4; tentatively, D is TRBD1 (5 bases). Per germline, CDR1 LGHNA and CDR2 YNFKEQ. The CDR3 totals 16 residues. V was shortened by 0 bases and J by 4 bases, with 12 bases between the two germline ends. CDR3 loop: CASSQDTGPINEKLFF. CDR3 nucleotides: TGTGCCAGCAGCCAAGATACGGGACCGATTAATGAAAAACTGTTTTTT.

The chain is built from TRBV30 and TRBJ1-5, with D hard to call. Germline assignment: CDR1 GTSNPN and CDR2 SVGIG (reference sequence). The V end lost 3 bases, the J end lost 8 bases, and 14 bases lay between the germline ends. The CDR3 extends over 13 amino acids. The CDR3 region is CAWSQVLGEPQHF. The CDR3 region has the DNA TGTGCCTGGAGCCAGGTCCTCGGGGAGCCCCAGCATTTT. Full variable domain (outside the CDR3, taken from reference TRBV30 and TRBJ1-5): SQTIHQWPATLVQPVGSPLSLECTVEGTSNPNLYWYRQAAGRGLQLLFYSVGIGQISSEVPQNLSASRPQDRQFILSSKKLLLSDSGFYLCAWSQVLGEPQHFGDGTRLSIL.

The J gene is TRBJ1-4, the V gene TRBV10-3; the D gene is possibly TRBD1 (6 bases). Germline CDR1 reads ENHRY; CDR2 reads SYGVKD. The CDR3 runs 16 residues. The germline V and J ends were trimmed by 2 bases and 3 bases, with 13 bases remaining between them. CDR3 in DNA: TGTGCCATCAGTGAGAGCTGGGGGCTGGCTAATGAAAAACTGTTTTTT. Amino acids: CAISESWGLANEKLFF.

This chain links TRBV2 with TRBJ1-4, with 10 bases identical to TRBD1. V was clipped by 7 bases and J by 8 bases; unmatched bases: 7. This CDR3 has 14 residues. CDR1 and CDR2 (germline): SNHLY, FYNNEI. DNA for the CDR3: TGTGCCAGCACCACGGGACAGGGGAGCGAAAAACTGTTTTTT. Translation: CASTTGQGSEKLFF.

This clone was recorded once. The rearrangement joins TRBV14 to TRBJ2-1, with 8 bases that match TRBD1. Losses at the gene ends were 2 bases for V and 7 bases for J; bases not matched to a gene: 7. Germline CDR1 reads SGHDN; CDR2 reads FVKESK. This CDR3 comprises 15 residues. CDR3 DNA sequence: TGTGCCAGCAGCCAACAGGGGGCGAGTGTAAATGAGCAGTTCTTC. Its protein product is CASSQQGASVNEQFF.

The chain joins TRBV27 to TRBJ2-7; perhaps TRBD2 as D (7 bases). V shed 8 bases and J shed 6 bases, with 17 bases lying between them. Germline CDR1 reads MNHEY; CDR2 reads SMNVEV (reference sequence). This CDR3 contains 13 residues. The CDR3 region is CASSLGGPGEQYF. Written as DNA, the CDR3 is TGTGCCAGCTCCCTGGGGGGGCCGGGCGAGCAGTACTTC.